The source of this T cell receptor (beta chain) is a study of CD8 T cells in Susac syndrome. RNA totalling roughly 0.5 to 1 ug underwent reverse transcription with random hexamers. The method of amplification for TCR beta CDR3 was immunoSEQ multiplex PCR, covering 54 Vbeta and 13 Jbeta. TCRdb processed the immunoSEQ multiplex PCR reads anew with MiXCR; each CDR3 protein has one entry. The sample lists 90,000 to 150,000 distinct CDR3 sequences, 90% to 95% seen once, with more than 0.09% in the top ten. The receptor comes from a human donor in good health. Sequenced sample: CD4+ T cells from PBMCs.

In DNA form, the CDR3 reads TGTGCCAGCAGCTCGGGGCTGGACACGAACACTGAAGCTTTCTTT. It codes for CASSSGLDTNTEAFF. The chain recombines TRBV7-8 with TRBJ1-1; TRBD1 is a possible D gene (5 bases). The germline V gene encodes CDR1 SGHVS and CDR2 FQNEAQ. The CDR3 is made up of 15 amino acids. V was pared by 4 bases and J by 1 base, with 13 bases between.